This T cell receptor beta chain was profiled in a study of blood T cell repertoires in COVID-19. The overall study: Sample material is recorded as cDNA or gDNA derived from T cells, B-cell-depleted T cells, or PBMCs.

CDR1 is ENHRY and CDR2 is SYGVKD in the germline V gene. With 3 bases removed from V and 14 bases from J, the gap between germline ends came to 11 bases. CDR3 length equals 12 residues. Authors' methods: Quantification of nucleated cells was approximated via reference gene primer amplification. Libraries were prepared by immunoSEQ multiplex PCR; TCRdb keeps only in-frame clonotypes and omits some of them. D and trimming were read from the DNA, whereas the V and J calls and clone size are those reported in that table. The table records about 68,000 clones, around 83% of them present only once. The sequence came from a man aged 45-65 years with acute or convalescent COVID-19. Sequenced material: peripheral blood. V is TRBV10-3 and J is TRBJ1-6, with D possibly matching TRBD1 (5 bases). The CDR3 DNA follows: TGTGCCATCAGTGATGCAGGGAACACCCTCCACTTT. Its translation: CAISDAGNTLHF.